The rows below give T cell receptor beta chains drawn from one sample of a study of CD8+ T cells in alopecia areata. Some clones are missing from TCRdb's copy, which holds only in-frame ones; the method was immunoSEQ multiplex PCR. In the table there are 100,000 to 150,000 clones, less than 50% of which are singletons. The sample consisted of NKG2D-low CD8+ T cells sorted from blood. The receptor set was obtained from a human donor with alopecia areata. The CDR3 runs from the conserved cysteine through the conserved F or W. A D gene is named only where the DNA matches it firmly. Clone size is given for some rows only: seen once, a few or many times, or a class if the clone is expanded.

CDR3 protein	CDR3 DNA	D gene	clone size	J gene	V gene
CASSQGGSSYNEQFF	TGCGCCAGCAGCCAGGGCGGAAGCTCCTACAATGAGCAGTTCTTC	NA	NA	TRBJ2-1	TRBV4-3
CSVEEGEQYF	TGCAGCGTTGAAGAGGGCGAGCAGTACTTC	NA	NA	TRBJ2-7	TRBV29-1
CSAFSDSGNTIYF	TGCAGCGCGTTTTCTGACTCTGGAAACACCATATATTTT	NA	NA	TRBJ1-3	TRBV29-1
CASSLSISYEQYF	TGTGCCAGCAGTTTATCAATCTCCTACGAGCAGTACTTC	NA	NA	TRBJ2-7	TRBV27
CASSFPGLQETQYF	TGTGCCAGCAGCTTCCCGGGCCTACAAGAGACCCAGTACTTC	NA	NA	TRBJ2-5	TRBV7-9
CASSQETGNGYTF	TGCGCCAGCAGCCAAGAGACAGGGAATGGCTACACCTTC	TRBD1	NA	TRBJ1-2	TRBV4-1
CASSIGTAYYEQYF	TGTGCCAGTAGTATCGGGACAGCCTACTACGAGCAGTACTTC	TRBD1	NA	TRBJ2-7	TRBV19
CSSSPGGEQFF	TGCAGCTCCAGCCCGGGGGGGGAGCAGTTCTTC	TRBD2	NA	TRBJ2-1	TRBV29-1
CASSGMNTEAFF	TGTGCCAGCAGTGGTATGAACACTGAAGCTTTCTTT	NA	NA	TRBJ1-1	TRBV2
CASSVTYEQYF	TGTGCCAGCAGTGTAACCTACGAGCAGTACTTC	NA	NA	TRBJ2-7	TRBV6-6
CATSRPGGFYEQYF	TGTGCCACCAGCAGACCCGGGGGTTTTTACGAGCAGTACTTC	NA	NA	TRBJ2-7	TRBV15
CSTRTGAYEQYF	TGCAGCACAAGGACAGGGGCCTACGAGCAGTACTTC	TRBD1	few	TRBJ2-7	TRBV29-1
CSVVQGEETQYF	TGCAGCGTTGTACAGGGGGAGGAGACCCAGTACTTC	TRBD1	NA	TRBJ2-5	TRBV29-1
CATSLGSDNEQFF	TGTGCCACCTCACTAGGGAGTGACAATGAGCAGTTCTTC	NA	NA	TRBJ2-1	TRBV19
CSVELVADFTGELFF	TGCAGCGTTGAGCTAGTAGCAGACTTTACCGGGGAGCTGTTTTTT	NA	NA	TRBJ2-2	TRBV29-1
CSTTVNTEAFF	TGCAGCACAACAGTGAACACTGAAGCTTTCTTT	NA	NA	TRBJ1-1	TRBV29-1
CSVEIQGDYGYTF	TGCAGCGTTGAGATACAGGGAGACTATGGCTACACCTTC	NA	NA	TRBJ1-2	TRBV29-1
CASSFEGANEKLFF	TGTGCCAGCAGCTTCGAGGGGGCTAATGAAAAACTGTTTTTT	NA	NA	TRBJ1-4	TRBV7-9
CASSLQGPEQYF	TGTGCCAGCAGTTTGCAGGGCCCCGAGCAGTACTTC	NA	NA	TRBJ2-7	TRBV28
CASSSTGIEGTDTQYF	TGTGCCAGCAGCTCGACGGGGATAGAGGGCACAGATACGCAGTATTTT	NA	NA	TRBJ2-3	TRBV5-6
CASSPDLGTGELFF	TGTGCCAGCAGCCCCGACTTGGGCACCGGGGAGCTGTTTTTT	NA	few	TRBJ2-2	TRBV14
CSVVRGLGEKLFF	TGCAGCGTTGTAAGGGGACTAGGGGAAAAACTGTTTTTT	NA	NA	TRBJ1-4	TRBV29-1
CSSPGLAGGTDTQYF	TGCAGCTCTCCGGGACTAGCGGGGGGAACAGATACGCAGTATTTT	TRBD2	few	TRBJ2-3	TRBV29-1
CASSTHPKETQYF	TGTGCCAGTAGTACCCACCCAAAGGAGACCCAGTACTTC	NA	few	TRBJ2-5	TRBV19
CASSLPLGEQFF	TGTGCCAGCAGCTTACCGTTAGGTGAGCAGTTCTTC	NA	NA	TRBJ2-1	TRBV7-9
CAWNLGGDEQYF	TGTGCCTGGAACCTCGGCGGCGACGAGCAGTACTTC	NA	NA	TRBJ2-7	TRBV30
CASSLPGLNEQFF	TGTGCCAGCAGCTTACCGGGACTAAATGAGCAGTTCTTC	TRBD2	NA	TRBJ2-1	TRBV7-2